This TCR beta chain was sequenced during a study of T cells in Graves' hyperthyroidism and ophthalmopathy. TCR beta CDR3 regions were amplified from RNA. A first-round RT-PCR of the TCR CDR3 used the HTBI primer set. MiXCR, run by TCRdb on the multiplex PCR reads, gives a single entry per CDR3 protein. The sample lists approximately 570,000 distinct CDR3 sequences, about 20% occurring once. This clonotype was picked up many times. Exclusion of a patient resulted from uncontrolled infection, other autoimmune disease, pregnancy or lactation. Germline assignment: CDR1 SGHTA and CDR2 FQGNSA. The length of the CDR3 is 19 residues. The V gene lost 4 bases and the J gene lost 1 base, with 22 bases spanning the gap.

The sample taken for sequencing was blood. This chain uses TRBV7-2 with TRBJ2-2, with a weak D call TRBD2 (5 bases). The sequence came from a man aged 35 to 55 with Graves' ophthalmopathy. The CDR3: CASSYRGHRSIQNTGELFF. The CDR3 DNA reads as TGTGCCAGCAGCTACCGAGGGCACAGAAGCATACAGAACACCGGGGAGCTGTTTTTT.